This is a list of T cell receptor beta chains from one sample in a study of T cells in Graves' hyperthyroidism and ophthalmopathy. TCRdb reprocessed the multiplex PCR reads with MiXCR, giving one entry per CDR3 protein. The sample carries fewer than 850,000 distinct CDR3 sequences, around a sixth recorded once. The sample was blood. The receptor source for this set is a man in his fifties with Graves' hyperthyroidism. The CDR3 runs from the conserved cysteine through the conserved F or W. The order of the fields is V gene, D gene, J gene, clone size, CDR3 protein, CDR3 DNA. D genes are given only for firm matches. Part of the rows lack a size; the others show once, few, many or a class for expanded clones.

v_call: TRBV10-3
d_call: TRBD1
j_call: TRBJ1-2
clone_size: many
cdr3_aa: CAISGARQGVANYGYTF
cdr3_nt: TGTGCCATCAGTGGTGCGCGACAGGGGGTAGCTAACTATGGCTACACCTTC

v_call: TRBV2
d_call: TRBD2
j_call: TRBJ2-3
clone_size: many
cdr3_aa: CASSGRGGTDTQYF
cdr3_nt: TGTGCCAGCAGTGGAAGGGGAGGGACAGATACGCAGTATTTT

v_call: TRBV7-9
d_call: NA
j_call: TRBJ1-6
clone_size: few
cdr3_aa: CASSLHVRGSPLHF
cdr3_nt: TGTGCCAGCAGCCTCCACGTCCGGGGTTCACCCCTCCACTTT

v_call: TRBV5-1
d_call: TRBD2
j_call: TRBJ2-3
clone_size: NA
cdr3_aa: CASSFFLSGRALTDTQYF
cdr3_nt: TGCGCCAGCAGCTTTTTTCTGAGCGGGAGGGCCCTGACAGATACGCAGTATTTT

v_call: TRBV6-5
d_call: NA
j_call: TRBJ2-5
clone_size: many
cdr3_aa: CASSYPYGETQYF
cdr3_nt: TGTGCCAGCAGTTACCCCTACGGGGAGACCCAGTACTTC

v_call: TRBV6-1
d_call: NA
j_call: TRBJ2-3
clone_size: many
cdr3_aa: CASIPDPATDTQYF
cdr3_nt: TGTGCCAGCATCCCGGACCCTGCCACAGATACGCAGTATTTT

v_call: TRBV7-8
d_call: TRBD1
j_call: TRBJ2-2
clone_size: many
cdr3_aa: CASSPDRGITGELFF
cdr3_nt: TGTGCCAGCAGTCCGGACAGGGGGATTACCGGGGAGCTGTTTTTT

v_call: TRBV28
d_call: NA
j_call: TRBJ1-1
clone_size: many
cdr3_aa: CASRGAGGGAEAFF
cdr3_nt: TGTGCCAGCAGGGGAGCGGGGGGCGGGGCCGAAGCTTTCTTT

v_call: TRBV7-9
d_call: TRBD1
j_call: TRBJ1-2
clone_size: NA
cdr3_aa: CASSLNDRGLGYTF
cdr3_nt: TGTGCCAGCAGCTTAAACGACAGGGGGCTTGGCTACACCTTC

v_call: TRBV30
d_call: NA
j_call: TRBJ1-4
clone_size: few
cdr3_aa: CAWSVGQGREKLFF
cdr3_nt: TGTGCCTGGAGTGTAGGCCAAGGTCGTGAAAAACTGTTTTTT

v_call: TRBV28
d_call: TRBD1
j_call: TRBJ1-2
clone_size: NA
cdr3_aa: CASSTNRGAVYGYTF
cdr3_nt: TGTGCCAGCAGTACGAACAGGGGCGCCGTCTATGGCTACACCTTC

v_call: TRBV19
d_call: TRBD1
j_call: TRBJ2-7
clone_size: NA
cdr3_aa: CASSRGQGPYEQYF
cdr3_nt: TGTGCCAGTAGTCGGGGACAGGGACCCTACGAGCAGTACTTC

v_call: TRBV3-1
d_call: NA
j_call: TRBJ2-1
clone_size: many
cdr3_aa: CASSLNRGHNEQFF
cdr3_nt: TGTGCCAGCAGCCTCAACCGGGGCCACAATGAGCAGTTCTTC

v_call: TRBV10-2
d_call: NA
j_call: TRBJ2-7
clone_size: NA
cdr3_aa: CASSGQSWSYEQYF
cdr3_nt: TGCGCCAGCAGCGGACAGAGCTGGTCCTACGAGCAGTACTTC

v_call: TRBV5-1
d_call: NA
j_call: TRBJ2-7
clone_size: many
cdr3_aa: CASSFGGQYEQYF
cdr3_nt: TGCGCCAGCAGCTTCGGCGGACAATACGAGCAGTACTTC

v_call: TRBV19
d_call: TRBD2
j_call: TRBJ2-7
clone_size: many
cdr3_aa: CASSPTSVTYEQYF
cdr3_nt: TGTGCCAGTAGTCCGACTAGCGTAACCTACGAGCAGTACTTC

v_call: TRBV10-3
d_call: TRBD1
j_call: TRBJ1-6
clone_size: many
cdr3_aa: CAIRRTGSSYNSPLHF
cdr3_nt: TGTGCCATCAGAAGGACAGGGAGCTCCTATAATTCACCCCTCCACTTT

v_call: TRBV6-1
d_call: NA
j_call: TRBJ2-5
clone_size: many
cdr3_aa: CASSGPGTETQYF
cdr3_nt: TGTGCCAGCAGTGGACCCGGGACAGAGACCCAGTACTTC

v_call: TRBV7-8
d_call: NA
j_call: TRBJ2-2
clone_size: few
cdr3_aa: CASSFIQYTGELFF
cdr3_nt: TGTGCCAGCAGCTTCATACAGTACACCGGGGAGCTGTTTTTT

v_call: TRBV5-4
d_call: NA
j_call: TRBJ2-3
clone_size: NA
cdr3_aa: CASSIRQGTDTQYF
cdr3_nt: TGTGCCAGCAGCATACGACAGGGCACAGATACGCAGTATTTT

v_call: TRBV3-1
d_call: NA
j_call: TRBJ1-6
clone_size: NA
cdr3_aa: CASSQDLGGAYNSPLHF
cdr3_nt: TGTGCCAGCAGCCAAGATCTGGGGGGCGCCTATAATTCACCCCTCCACTTT

v_call: TRBV19
d_call: NA
j_call: TRBJ1-5
clone_size: few
cdr3_aa: CASSISSYQPQHF
cdr3_nt: TGTGCCAGTAGTATCTCGAGTTACCAGCCCCAGCATTTT

v_call: TRBV5-1
d_call: NA
j_call: TRBJ2-3
clone_size: few
cdr3_aa: CASSLGRGSPSTDTQYF
cdr3_nt: TGCGCCAGCAGCTTGGGCAGAGGTTCCCCTAGCACAGATACGCAGTATTTT

v_call: TRBV12-3/TRBV12-4
d_call: TRBD1
j_call: TRBJ1-3
clone_size: many
cdr3_aa: CASSLARDSSGNTIYF
cdr3_nt: TGTGCCAGCAGTTTAGCGCGGGACAGCTCTGGAAACACCATATATTTT

v_call: TRBV9
d_call: NA
j_call: TRBJ1-4
clone_size: many
cdr3_aa: CASSLTPTNEKLFF
cdr3_nt: TGTGCCAGCAGTTTGACACCAACTAATGAAAAACTGTTTTTT

v_call: TRBV10-1
d_call: TRBD1
j_call: TRBJ2-3
clone_size: NA
cdr3_aa: CASRDRGMVYF
cdr3_nt: TGCGCCAGCAGAGACAGGGGAATGGTGTATTTT

v_call: TRBV11-2
d_call: TRBD1
j_call: TRBJ1-2
clone_size: NA
cdr3_aa: CASSLGDNRGQEGYTF
cdr3_nt: TGTGCCAGCAGCTTAGGCGACAACAGGGGGCAGGAGGGCTACACCTTC

v_call: TRBV2
d_call: NA
j_call: TRBJ1-2
clone_size: many
cdr3_aa: CASRGTGDGYTF
cdr3_nt: TGTGCCAGCCGGGGGACGGGGGATGGCTACACCTTC

v_call: TRBV6-2/TRBV6-3
d_call: NA
j_call: TRBJ1-2
clone_size: once
cdr3_aa: CASRLPGTYGYTF
cdr3_nt: TGTGCCAGCAGACTACCGGGGACTTATGGCTACACCTTC

v_call: TRBV20-1
d_call: NA
j_call: TRBJ2-7
clone_size: NA
cdr3_aa: CSASESYEQYF
cdr3_nt: TGCAGTGCTAGTGAGTCCTACGAGCAGTACTTC

v_call: TRBV20-1
d_call: NA
j_call: TRBJ2-7
clone_size: few
cdr3_aa: CSARALAGDDSYEQYF
cdr3_nt: TGCAGTGCTAGAGCGCTTGCGGGCGACGATTCCTACGAGCAGTACTTC

v_call: TRBV30
d_call: NA
j_call: TRBJ1-5
clone_size: NA
cdr3_aa: CAWGTRGWTQPQHF
cdr3_nt: TGTGCCTGGGGCACCCGGGGTTGGACTCAGCCCCAGCATTTT

v_call: TRBV5-1
d_call: TRBD2
j_call: TRBJ2-2
clone_size: few
cdr3_aa: CASSGLAGGPGAGELFF
cdr3_nt: TGCGCCAGCAGCGGACTAGCGGGAGGGCCGGGAGCCGGGGAGCTGTTTTTT

v_call: TRBV6-5
d_call: TRBD2
j_call: TRBJ2-5
clone_size: NA
cdr3_aa: CASSYLPGLAQETQYF
cdr3_nt: TGTGCCAGCAGTTACCTCCCGGGACTAGCACAAGAGACCCAGTACTTC

v_call: TRBV6-1
d_call: NA
j_call: TRBJ1-6
clone_size: many
cdr3_aa: CASSGRGENSPLHF
cdr3_nt: TGTGCCAGCAGTGGTCGCGGGGAGAATTCACCCCTCCACTTT